What follows are 23 T cell receptor beta chains derived from one specimen sequenced in a study of persistence of HIV-infected CD4 T cells. The stimulus was lysate of CMV-infected fibroblasts, approximately 9.7 ug/mL. Sorting selected CD4+ T cells upregulating both CD40 ligand and CD69. Sequencing used immunoSEQ version 4 in survey mode. Sequencing was performed with immunoSEQ multiplex PCR; in TCRdb, only in-frame clones are kept and a portion is missing. The sample comprises approximately 20,000 clones, 70% to 80% of which are singletons, and roughly 7.1% rests with the top ten. Their antigens remain unidentified. The source material was CD4+ T cells sorted from PBMCs after approximately 19-hour stimulation, sampled from a patient who received antiretroviral therapy. The receptors come from an adult man with HIV who was CMV-seropositive.

V and J are TRBV6-5 and TRBJ1-2; no clear D gene. The germline CDR1 and CDR2 sequences are MNHEY and SVGAGI. This CDR3 has 13 amino acids. V gave up 7 bases and J gave up 7 bases, with 16 bases separating them. The CDR3 is CASTLDSPGGYTF. The CDR3 DNA reads TGTGCCAGCACTTTGGACTCGCCGGGTGGCTACACCTTC.

The chain couples TRBV6-5 to TRBJ2-5; 7 positions agree with TRBD2. From germline, CDR1 is MNHEY and CDR2 SVGAGI. This CDR3 has 15 amino acids. With 1 base clipped from V and 2 bases from J, the junction kept 4 bases outside the gene matches. In nucleotides, the CDR3 is TGTGCCAGCAGTTACTTCGGGACTACACAAGAGACCCAGTACTTC. Its translation is CASSYFGTTQETQYF.

Here the CDR3 reads CASSEDRSNTEAFF. In DNA form, the CDR3 reads TGTGCCAGCAGTGAGGACAGGTCTAACACTGAAGCTTTCTTT. The J gene is TRBJ1-1, the V gene TRBV6-4, with TRBD1 identical over 7 bases. The J segment lost 2 bases and the V segment lost 3 bases, leaving 3 bases of the junction unmatched. The V gene's germline CDR1 is MRHNA and CDR2 SNTAGT. CDR3 length: 14 residues.

The J gene is TRBJ2-3, the V gene TRBV28; D not resolved. The V gene lost 8 bases and the J gene lost 8 bases, with 14 bases spanning the gap. The length of the CDR3 is 12 residues. Germline loops: CDR1 MDHEN, CDR2 SYDVKM. CDR3 residues: CASALPTATQYF. DNA for the CDR3: TGTGCCAGCGCGCTCCCCACGGCTACGCAGTATTTT.

This CDR3 is CASSLRGDRRHTEAFF. CDR3 bases: TGCGCCAGCAGCTTGAGGGGGGACCGGCGGCACACTGAAGCTTTCTTT. This chain links TRBV5-1 with TRBJ1-1; D might be TRBD1 (6 bases). The germline V gene has CDR1 SGHRS and CDR2 YFSETQ. V was shortened by 1 base and J by 3 bases, with 16 bases between the two germline ends. The CDR3 spans 16 residues. The full variable domain, completed using reference TRBV5-1 and TRBJ1-1, is KAGVTQTPRYLIKTRGQQVTLSCSPISGHRSVSWYQQTPGQGLQFLFEYFSETQRNKGNFPGRFSGRQFSNSRSEMNVSTLELGDSALYLCASSLRGDRRHTEAFFGQGTRLTVV.

The rearrangement joins TRBV9 to TRBJ2-1; D possibly corresponds to TRBD1 (6 bases). Germline V gene sequence: CDR1 SGDLS, CDR2 YYNGEE. The CDR3 is made up of 15 amino acids. The V gene lost 0 bases and the J gene lost 0 bases, with 7 bases spanning the gap. In nucleotides, the CDR3 is TGTGCCAGCAGCGTAGGGGGGCCCTCCTACAATGAGCAGTTCTTC. Translated, it gives CASSVGGPSYNEQFF.

J is TRBJ1-4 and V is TRBV27; D is undetermined. V was shortened by 0 bases and J by 8 bases, with 13 bases between the two germline ends. This CDR3 has 15 amino acids. CDR1 is MNHEY, CDR2 SMNVEV, per germline (reference sequence). The CDR3 sequence is CASSLSLAGREKLFF. The CDR3 bases are TGTGCCAGCAGTTTATCATTGGCAGGCCGAGAAAAACTGTTTTTT.

This sequence joins TRBV7-9 and TRBJ2-2; D remains ambiguous. The germline CDR1 and CDR2 sequences are SEHNR and FQNEAQ (reference sequence). CDR3 length: 12 residues. V shed 2 bases and J shed 2 bases, with 0 bases lying between them. CDR3 nucleotides: TGTGCCAGCAGCTTAAACACCGGGGAGCTGTTTTTT. It is translated as CASSLNTGELFF. Complete variable domain (other parts from reference TRBV7-9 and TRBJ2-2): DTGVSQNPRHKITKRGQNVTFRCDPISEHNRLYWYRQTLGQGPEFLTYFQNEAQLEKSRLLSDRFSAERPKGSFSTLEIQRTEQGDSAMYLCASSLNTGELFFGEGSRLTVL.

In this sample, this clone turned up once. The chain joins TRBV18 to TRBJ2-7, with 7 bases that match TRBD1. V shed 8 bases, J shed 3 bases, and the junction held 13 bases outside the gene matches. Germline V gene sequence: CDR1 KGHSH, CDR2 LQKENI. This CDR3 region has 15 residues. CDR3 sequence: CASADSGTDGYEQYF. CDR3 nucleotide sequence: TGTGCCAGCGCTGACTCCGGGACAGACGGCTACGAGCAGTACTTC.

This rearrangement joins TRBV6-5 to TRBJ1-1, with D possibly TRBD1 on 5 matching bases. Trimming pared 10 bases from V and 6 bases from J, leaving 15 bases between. CDR3 size: 12 residues. Looked up from germline, CDR1 is MNHEY and CDR2 is SVGAGI. The DNA of the CDR3 is TGTGCCACCTTTCAGGGTGCGGCTGAAGCTTTCTTT. It encodes CATFQGAAEAFF.

The V call is TRBV19, the J call TRBJ2-3; 10 bases fit TRBD2. The CDR3 runs 17 residues. CDR1 LNHDA and CDR2 SQIVND come from the germline V gene (reference sequence). Germline trimming cut 4 bases from V and 4 bases from J; bases unmatched to any gene: 11. Here the CDR3 DNA reads TGTGCCAGTAGTACCCGCCGCACTAGCGGGGCCGCAGATACGCAGTATTTT. This gives the protein CASSTRRTSGAADTQYF.

This clone appeared a few times. The CDR3 region is CASSPVTNTEAFF. The CDR3, as DNA: TGTGCCAGTAGTCCCGTTACGAACACTGAAGCTTTCTTT. The chain has TRBV19 and TRBJ1-1; D gene uncertain. V was pared by 5 bases and J by 1 base, with 8 bases between. Germline V gene sequence: CDR1 LNHDA, CDR2 SQIVND (reference sequence). The CDR3 runs to 13 residues. The full variable domain, with the rest looked up from reference TRBV19 and TRBJ1-1, is DGGITQSPKYLFRKEGQNVTLSCEQNLNHDAMYWYRQDPGQGLRLIYYSQIVNDFQKGDIAEGYSVSREKKESFPLTVTSAQKNPTAFYLCASSPVTNTEAFFGQGTRLTVV.

V gene TRBV24-1 combines with J gene TRBJ1-3; D gene ambiguous. Looked up from germline, CDR1 is KGHDR and CDR2 is SFDVKD. V was pared by 5 bases and J by 0 bases, with 7 bases between. There are 14 residues in the CDR3. The CDR3 DNA follows: TGTGCCACCAGTGGGCACAGCTCTGGAAACACCATATATTTT. Amino acids: CATSGHSSGNTIYF.

CDR3 bases: TGCAGCGTTGTAGGGTCTAGCGTGAGAAATTTACGCTCCTACAATGAGCAGTTCTTC. This encodes CSVVGSSVRNLRSYNEQFF. The rearrangement links TRBV29-1 to TRBJ2-1; tentative D call: TRBD2 (6 bases). The CDR3 runs to 19 residues. The V gene's germline CDR1 is SQVTM and CDR2 ANQGSEA. V was pared by 4 bases and J by 0 bases, with 25 bases between.

The genes are TRBV6-1 and TRBJ1-6; the D is unclear. Germline V gene lookup returns CDR1 MNHNS and CDR2 SASEGT. V lost 1 base and J 5 bases, leaving 3 bases between the germline ends. The CDR3 spans 13 residues. The DNA for the CDR3 is TGTGCCAGCAGTGAAGTGGATAATTCACCCCTCCACTTT. This encodes CASSEVDNSPLHF.

The gene calls are TRBV5-4 and TRBJ2-1, with TRBD2 matching over 8 bases. This CDR3 has 17 residues. Germline values: CDR1 SGHNT, CDR2 YYREEE (reference sequence). V lost 3 bases, J lost 7 bases, and 15 bases stayed unmatched. The CDR3 here is CASSSGIVRGTRNEQFF. DNA for the CDR3: TGTGCCAGCAGCTCGGGCATTGTGCGGGGGACTAGAAATGAGCAGTTCTTC.

The genes are TRBV3-1 (or the pseudogene TRBV3-2) and TRBJ2-7, with 13 bases identical to TRBD2. J lost 4 bases, V lost 4 bases, and 4 bases had no gene match. This CDR3 is built from 15 residues. In germline, CDR1 is LGHDT, CDR2 YNNKEL (reference sequence). The CDR3 DNA is TGTGCCAGCAGCCCGGGACTAGCGGGGAGATACGAGCAGTACTTC. Protein product: CASSPGLAGRYEQYF.

The chain has TRBV6-5 and TRBJ1-1; D ambiguous. The CDR3 sequence is 16 residues long. The V end was cut by 2 bases, the J end by 1 base, with 14 bases between. In germline, CDR1 is MNHEY, CDR2 SVGAGI. In DNA form, the CDR3 reads TGTGCCAGCAGTTACGCATTTTCTACTCCGAACACTGAAGCTTTCTTT. This encodes CASSYAFSTPNTEAFF.

V is TRBV6-4 and J is TRBJ1-5; 12 bases line up with TRBD1. Germline assignment: CDR1 MRHNA and CDR2 SNTAGT. This CDR3 is built from 17 residues. V shed 8 bases and J 2 bases; nucleotides not matched to a gene: 10. The CDR3 region is CASSQGQGANRNQPQHF. The CDR3 nucleotides are TGTGCCAGCTCCCAGGGACAGGGGGCGAACCGCAATCAGCCCCAGCATTTT.

This clone came up a few times. The V call is TRBV4-1, the J call TRBJ2-7, with TRBD2 as a possible D gene (6 bases). This CDR3 spans 13 amino acids. Trimming cost V 4 bases and J 6 bases, with 13 bases left between them. The germline V gene has CDR1 MGHRA and CDR2 YSYEKL. The CDR3 loop reads CASSPGSLVEQYF. The CDR3 DNA reads as TGCGCCAGCAGCCCCGGGAGTCTAGTCGAGCAGTACTTC.

The chain has TRBV5-8 and TRBJ2-1; 9 bases fit TRBD1. Per germline, CDR1 SGHTS and CDR2 YDEGEE. J was trimmed by 7 bases and V by 3 bases; bases with no gene match: 14. The CDR3 is 17 amino acids. The CDR3 is CASSSGTGIVMANEQFF. CDR3 nucleotides: TGTGCCAGCAGCTCCGGGACAGGGATCGTGATGGCGAATGAGCAGTTCTTC.

The rearrangement links TRBV20-1 to TRBJ2-4; a possible D gene is TRBD1 (6 bases). Germline assignment: CDR1 DFQATT and CDR2 SNEGSKA (reference sequence). This CDR3 has 11 amino acids. V was shortened by 6 bases and J by 7 bases, with 10 bases between the two germline ends. The CDR3 here is CSALTGNIQYF. CDR3 in DNA: TGCAGTGCCCTTACAGGGAACATTCAGTACTTC.

The chain joins TRBV10-3 to TRBJ1-1; no reliable D call. The CDR3 is 14 amino acids. The V gene's germline CDR1 is ENHRY and CDR2 SYGVKD. V was shortened by 2 bases and J by 2 bases, with 9 bases between the two germline ends. This CDR3 is CAISEGRLNTEAFF. CDR3 coding DNA: TGTGCCATCAGTGAGGGAAGGCTAAACACTGAAGCTTTCTTT.